Each of the 8 T cell receptor beta chains below was sequenced from the same sample in a study of CD8+ T cells in alopecia areata. As the sequencing template, cDNA was produced by extracting RNA and reverse transcribing it. TCRdb keeps only in-frame clones here, not all; method: immunoSEQ multiplex PCR. The sample consists of more than 200,000 clones, about three fifths of them appearing once. Treatment described: oral pan-JAK inhibitor, 5-10 mg twice daily. Sequenced here: CD4+ T cells sorted from blood, sampled at week 4, from a patient treated with tofacitinib. The source of these receptors is a human donor with alopecia areata.

J is TRBJ2-5 and V is TRBV5-1, with 7 bases identical to TRBD2. Losses at the gene ends were 3 bases for V and 4 bases for J; bases not matched to a gene: 9. The germline gives CDR1 SGHRS, CDR2 YFSETQ. The CDR3 is made up of 15 amino acids. The CDR3 nucleotides are TGCGCCAGCAGCTCGACTAGCCCAGCCGGAGAGACCCAGTACTTC. Its translation: CASSSTSPAGETQYF.

This chain uses TRBV29-1 with TRBJ1-2; D is unresolved. Looked up from germline, CDR1 is SQVTM and CDR2 is ANQGSEA. Trimming cost V 0 bases and J 10 bases, with 12 bases left between them. This CDR3 contains 12 residues. The CDR3 DNA follows: TGCAGCGTTGAAGATCTTGAAGGGCACTACACCTTC. As protein: CSVEDLEGHYTF. Combining the CDR3 with reference TRBV29-1 and TRBJ1-2 gives the whole variable domain SAVISQKPSRDICQRGTSLTIQCQVDSQVTMMFWYRQQPGQSLTLIATANQGSEATYESGFVIDKFPISRPNLTFSTLTVSNMSPEDSSIYLCSVEDLEGHYTFGSGTRLTVV.

This clone was counted between two and nine times. The V call is TRBV10-3, the J call TRBJ2-7, with 8 bases matching TRBD2. Germline CDR1 ENHRY, CDR2 SYGVKD. The CDR3 extends over 12 amino acids. The V gene end was trimmed by 6 bases and the J gene end by 4 bases; junction bases not matched to a gene: 2. The CDR3, as DNA: TGTGCCATCAGCAGCGGGGGATACGAGCAGTACTTC. This encodes CAISSGGYEQYF.

The chain employs TRBV6-5 and TRBJ1-2; TRBD1 might be the D (5 bases). V gave up 4 bases and J gave up 8 bases, with 23 bases separating them. From germline, CDR1 is MNHEY and CDR2 SVGAGI. The CDR3 runs to 16 residues. The CDR3 spells CASSSSLTQDRGGYTF. The DNA of the CDR3 is TGTGCCAGCAGTTCCTCCTTAACCCAAGACAGAGGAGGCTACACCTTC.

The sample holds a few counts of this clone. V gene TRBV7-2 combines with J gene TRBJ2-3; 7 nucleotides line up with TRBD1. CDR3 length equals 13 residues. Unmatched junction bases numbered 7, after V lost 10 bases and J lost 3 bases. Germline V gene data show CDR1 as SGHTA and CDR2 as FQGNSA. CDR3 in amino acids: CATSTGRTDTQYF. DNA of the CDR3: TGTGCCACCTCGACAGGGCGGACAGATACGCAGTATTTT.

The chain recombines TRBV30 with TRBJ1-6, with D unclear. The CDR3 runs to 17 residues. Trimming left V 2 bases short and J 5 bases short, with 19 bases between. The germline gives CDR1 GTSNPN, CDR2 SVGIG (reference sequence). The CDR3 region is CAWSPLGEFAHNSPLHF. The CDR3, as DNA: TGTGCCTGGAGTCCCCTGGGAGAATTTGCCCATAATTCACCCCTCCACTTT. Together with reference TRBV30 and TRBJ1-6, the CDR3 gives the full variable domain: SQTIHQWPATLVQPVGSPLSLECTVEGTSNPNLYWYRQAAGRGLQLLFYSVGIGQISSEVPQNLSASRPQDRQFILSSKKLLLSDSGFYLCAWSPLGEFAHNSPLHFGNGTRLTVT.

The rearrangement links TRBV4-3 to TRBJ2-5; D uncertain. Per germline, CDR1 LGHNA and CDR2 YSLEER. CDR3 length: 16 residues. The V gene lost 2 bases and the J gene lost 4 bases, with 17 bases spanning the gap. The CDR3 protein is CASSQLWTPEVETQYF. DNA of the CDR3: TGCGCCAGCAGCCAACTGTGGACCCCCGAGGTAGAGACCCAGTACTTC.

This sequence joins TRBV29-1 and TRBJ1-3; D unresolved. There are 12 residues in the CDR3. Germline V gene sequence: CDR1 SQVTM, CDR2 ANQGSEA. The ends were cut back, 5 bases at V and 4 bases at J, with 9 bases in the middle. Here the CDR3 reads CSVMTVGNTIYF. DNA for the CDR3: TGCAGCGTTATGACGGTCGGAAACACCATATATTTT.